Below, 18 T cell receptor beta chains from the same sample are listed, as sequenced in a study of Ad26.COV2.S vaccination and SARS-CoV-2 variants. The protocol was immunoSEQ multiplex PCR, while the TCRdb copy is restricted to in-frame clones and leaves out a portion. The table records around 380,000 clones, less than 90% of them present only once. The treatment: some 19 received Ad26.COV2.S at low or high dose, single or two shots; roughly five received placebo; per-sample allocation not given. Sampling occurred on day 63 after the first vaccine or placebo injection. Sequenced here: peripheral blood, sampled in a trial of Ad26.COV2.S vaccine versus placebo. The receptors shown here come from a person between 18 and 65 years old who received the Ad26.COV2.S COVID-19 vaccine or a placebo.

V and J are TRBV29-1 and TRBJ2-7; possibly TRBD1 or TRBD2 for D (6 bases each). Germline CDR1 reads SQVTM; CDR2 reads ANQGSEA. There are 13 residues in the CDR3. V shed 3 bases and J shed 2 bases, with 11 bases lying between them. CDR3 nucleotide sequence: TGCAGCGTTGATAACGGGGGCGCCTACGAGCAGTACTTC. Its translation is CSVDNGGAYEQYF.

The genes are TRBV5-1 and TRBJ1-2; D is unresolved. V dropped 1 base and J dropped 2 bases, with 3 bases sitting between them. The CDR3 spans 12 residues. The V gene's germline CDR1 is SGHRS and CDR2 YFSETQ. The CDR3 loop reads CASSLNNYGYTF. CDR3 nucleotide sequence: TGCGCCAGCAGCTTGAACAACTATGGCTACACCTTC.

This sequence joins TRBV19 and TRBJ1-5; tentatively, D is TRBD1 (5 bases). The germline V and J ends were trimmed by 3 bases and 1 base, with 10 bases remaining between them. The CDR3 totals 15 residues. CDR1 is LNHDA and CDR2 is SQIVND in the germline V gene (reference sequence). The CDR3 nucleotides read TGTGCCAGTAGTATTGGCGGGGCGAGCAATCAGCCCCAGCATTTT. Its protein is CASSIGGASNQPQHF. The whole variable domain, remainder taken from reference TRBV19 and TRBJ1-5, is DGGITQSPKYLFRKEGQNVTLSCEQNLNHDAMYWYRQDPGQGLRLIYYSQIVNDFQKGDIAEGYSVSREKKESFPLTVTSAQKNPTAFYLCASSIGGASNQPQHFGDGTRLSIL.

CDR3 coding DNA: TGTGCCAGCAGTCGACAGGGTGGGCGCACAGATACGCAGTATTTT. It yields the protein CASSRQGGRTDTQYF. The genes are TRBV7-9 and TRBJ2-3; 7 positions agree with TRBD1. CDR3 length: 15 residues. The germline V gene has CDR1 SEHNR and CDR2 FQNEAQ (reference sequence). The junction had 7 bases not matched to a gene; V was cut back by 6 bases and J by 1 base.

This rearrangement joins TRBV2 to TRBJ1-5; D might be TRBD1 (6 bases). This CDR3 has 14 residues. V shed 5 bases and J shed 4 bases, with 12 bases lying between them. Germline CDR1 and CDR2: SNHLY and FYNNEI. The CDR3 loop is CASSYGQINQPQHF. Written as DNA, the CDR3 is TGTGCCAGCAGTTATGGACAGATTAATCAGCCCCAGCATTTT.

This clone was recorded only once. The CDR3 here is CASSQDLSKNYEQYF. In DNA, the CDR3 is TGCGCCAGCAGCCAAGATCTTTCCAAGAACTACGAGCAGTACTTC. The chain has TRBV4-3 and TRBJ2-7, with D uncertain. CDR1 and CDR2 from the germline V gene are LGHNA and YSLEER. The CDR3 contains 15 residues. V was shortened by 0 bases and J by 3 bases, with 12 bases between the two germline ends.

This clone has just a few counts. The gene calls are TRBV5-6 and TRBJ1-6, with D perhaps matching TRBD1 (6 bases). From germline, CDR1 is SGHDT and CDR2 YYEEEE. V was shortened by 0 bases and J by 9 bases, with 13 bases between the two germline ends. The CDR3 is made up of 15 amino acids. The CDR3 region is CASSLGRGAISPLHF. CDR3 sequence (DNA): TGTGCCAGCAGCTTGGGTCGGGGGGCTATTTCACCCCTCCACTTT.

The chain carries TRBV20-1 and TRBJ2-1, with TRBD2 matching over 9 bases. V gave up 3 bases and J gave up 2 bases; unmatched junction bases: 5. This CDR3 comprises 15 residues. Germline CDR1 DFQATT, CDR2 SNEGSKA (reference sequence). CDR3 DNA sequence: TGCAGTGCTAGTTGGAAGCGGGGGGCCTACAATGAGCAGTTCTTC. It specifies CSASWKRGAYNEQFF.

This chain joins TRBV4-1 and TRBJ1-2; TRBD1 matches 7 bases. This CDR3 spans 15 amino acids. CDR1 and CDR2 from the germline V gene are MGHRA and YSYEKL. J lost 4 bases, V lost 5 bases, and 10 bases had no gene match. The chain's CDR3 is CASSFGRTGIYGYTF. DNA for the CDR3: TGCGCCAGCAGCTTCGGAAGGACAGGAATCTATGGCTACACCTTC.

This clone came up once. The CDR3 DNA reads TGTGCCAGCAGCTTGCGGACGGATACCGGGGAGCTGTTTTTT. Amino acids: CASSLRTDTGELFF. V usage is TRBV5-4 and J usage is TRBJ2-2; no definite D call. Germline-derived CDR1 and CDR2 are SGHNT and YYREEE (reference sequence). With 1 base removed from V and 5 bases from J, the gap between germline ends came to 9 bases. CDR3 length: 14 residues.

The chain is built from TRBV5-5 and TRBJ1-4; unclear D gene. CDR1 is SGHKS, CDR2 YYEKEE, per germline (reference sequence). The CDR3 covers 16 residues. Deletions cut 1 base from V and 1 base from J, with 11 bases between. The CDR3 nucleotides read TGTGCCAGCAGCTTGTTAGGGATCGTAACTAATGAAAAACTGTTTTTT. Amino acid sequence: CASSLLGIVTNEKLFF.

Here the CDR3 reads CASSDDGDTHQPQHF. CDR3 bases: TGTGCCAGTAGTGATGACGGGGACACTCATCAGCCCCAGCATTTT. The J gene is TRBJ1-5, the V gene TRBV19, with TRBD1 as a possible D gene (6 bases). The CDR3 contains 15 residues. The V end lost 5 bases, the J end lost 5 bases, and 16 bases lay between the germline ends. Per germline, CDR1 LNHDA and CDR2 SQIVND (reference sequence).

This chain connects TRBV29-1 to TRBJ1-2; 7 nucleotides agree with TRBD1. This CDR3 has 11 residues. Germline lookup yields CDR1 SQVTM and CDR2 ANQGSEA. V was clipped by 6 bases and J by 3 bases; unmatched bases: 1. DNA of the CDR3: TGCAGCGTGGGACAGTACTATGGCTACACCTTC. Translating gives CSVGQYYGYTF.

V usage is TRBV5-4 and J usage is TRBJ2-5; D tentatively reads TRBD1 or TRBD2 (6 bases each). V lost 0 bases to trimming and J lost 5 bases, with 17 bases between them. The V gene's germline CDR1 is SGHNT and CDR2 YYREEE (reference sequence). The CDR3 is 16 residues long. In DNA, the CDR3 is TGTGCCAGCAGCTTGGCCTCGGGGGCGGATTTGGAGACCCAGTACTTC. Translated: CASSLASGADLETQYF.

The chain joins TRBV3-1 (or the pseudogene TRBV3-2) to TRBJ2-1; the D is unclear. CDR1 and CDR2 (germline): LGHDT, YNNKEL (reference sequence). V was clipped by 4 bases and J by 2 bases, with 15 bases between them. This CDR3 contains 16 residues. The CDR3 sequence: CASSRRVAPAYNEQFF. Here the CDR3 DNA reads TGTGCCAGCAGCCGACGGGTTGCACCAGCCTACAATGAGCAGTTCTTC.

CDR3 DNA: TGTGCCAGCAGCCGACAGGCGGGCCAAGAGACCCAGTACTTC. Its translation: CASSRQAGQETQYF. This chain joins TRBV3-1 (or the pseudogene TRBV3-2) and TRBJ2-5, with D possibly TRBD1 on 6 matching bases. Germline lookup yields CDR1 LGHDT and CDR2 YNNKEL (reference sequence). V was clipped by 4 bases and J by 1 base, with 10 bases between them. The CDR3 loop spans 14 amino acids.

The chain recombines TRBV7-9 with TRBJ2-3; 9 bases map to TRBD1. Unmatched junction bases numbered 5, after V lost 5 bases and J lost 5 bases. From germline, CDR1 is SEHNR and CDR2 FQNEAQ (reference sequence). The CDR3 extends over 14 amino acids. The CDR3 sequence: CASSNRDREDTQYF. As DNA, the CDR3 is TGTGCCAGCAGCAACCGGGACAGGGAAGATACGCAGTATTTT.

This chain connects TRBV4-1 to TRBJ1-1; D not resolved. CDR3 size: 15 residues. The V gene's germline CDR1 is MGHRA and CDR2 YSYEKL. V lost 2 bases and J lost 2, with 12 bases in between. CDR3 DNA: TGCGCCAGCAGCCAACAAGAAGGGCAAAACACTGAAGCTTTCTTT. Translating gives CASSQQEGQNTEAFF.